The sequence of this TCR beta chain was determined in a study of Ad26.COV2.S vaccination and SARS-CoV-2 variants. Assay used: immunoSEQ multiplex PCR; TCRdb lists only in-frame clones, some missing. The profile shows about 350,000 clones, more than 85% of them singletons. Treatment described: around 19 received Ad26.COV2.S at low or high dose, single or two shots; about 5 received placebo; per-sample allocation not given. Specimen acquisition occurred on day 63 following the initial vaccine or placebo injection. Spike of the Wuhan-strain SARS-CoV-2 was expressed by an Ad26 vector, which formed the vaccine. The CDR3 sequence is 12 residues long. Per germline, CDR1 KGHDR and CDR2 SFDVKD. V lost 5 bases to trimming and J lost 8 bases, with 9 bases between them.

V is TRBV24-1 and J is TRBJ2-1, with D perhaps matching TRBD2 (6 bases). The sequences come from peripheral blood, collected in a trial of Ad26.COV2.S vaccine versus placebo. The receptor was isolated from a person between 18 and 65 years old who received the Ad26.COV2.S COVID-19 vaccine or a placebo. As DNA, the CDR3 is TGTGCCACCAGTGGCATAGCGGATGAGCAGTTCTTC. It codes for CATSGIADEQFF.